The 27 T cell receptor beta chains listed next were all sequenced from one sample in a study of blood T cells in healthy people across ages. Next came a second PCR, run for about 7 to 12 cycles, which used a sample-barcoded 5' primer along with a J-beta primer mix. One entry per CDR3 protein results from TCRdb running MiXCR on the 5' RACE reads. The data hold a few hundred thousand distinct CDR3 sequences, with 25% to 30% observed a single time. The sequencing sample was made of blood. The receptors were gathered from an older woman in good health.

The chain is built from TRBV28 and TRBJ2-5; 8 nucleotides agree with TRBD1. The length of the CDR3 is 13 residues. Germline loops: CDR1 MDHEN, CDR2 SYDVKM. The V gene end was trimmed by 7 bases and the J gene end by 4 bases; junction bases not matched to a gene: 5. This CDR3 reads CASNGQGPETQYF. In DNA form, the CDR3 reads TGTGCCAGCAACGGACAGGGCCCAGAGACCCAGTACTTC.

This sequence joins TRBV25-1 and TRBJ2-7, with 7 bases that match TRBD2. CDR1 and CDR2 (germline): MGHDK, SYGVNS. The V segment lost 5 bases and the J segment 3 bases; nucleotides outside the gene matches: 7. The CDR3 extends over 14 amino acids. The CDR3 spells CASSPPGRNYEQYF. CDR3 DNA sequence: TGTGCCAGCAGTCCTCCCGGGAGGAACTACGAGCAGTACTTC.

This clonotype has a single count. The chain links TRBV5-5 to TRBJ2-7; tentative D call: TRBD2 (6 bases). In germline, CDR1 is SGHKS, CDR2 YYEKEE (reference sequence). CDR3 length: 15 amino acids. V was cut by 2 bases and J by 2 bases, with 14 bases left in between. This CDR3 reads CASSLGTAATYEQYF. DNA of the CDR3: TGTGCCAGCAGCTTAGGGACTGCCGCCACCTACGAGCAGTACTTC. The variable domain in full, completed from reference TRBV5-5 and TRBJ2-7, reads DAGVTQSPTHLIKTRGQQVTLRCSPISGHKSVSWYQQVLGQGPQFIFQYYEKEERGRGNFPDRFSARQFPNYSSELNVNALLLGDSALYLCASSLGTAATYEQYFGPGTRLTVT.

This clonotype was detected only a few times. V gene TRBV3-1 combines with J gene TRBJ1-2; D may be TRBD1 (5 bases). The V gene's germline CDR1 is LGHDT and CDR2 YNNKEL (reference sequence). The CDR3 covers 12 residues. V lost 4 bases to trimming and J lost 7 bases, with 10 bases between them. The CDR3 here is CASSLPGGGYTF. The CDR3 DNA reads TGTGCCAGCAGCCTACCCGGGGGTGGCTACACCTTC.

The chain has TRBV6-2 or TRBV6-3 and TRBJ2-6; TRBD1 is a possible D gene (5 bases). Germline CDR1 and CDR2: MNHEY and SVGEGT. The germline V and J ends were trimmed by 3 bases and 1 base, with 16 bases remaining between them. This CDR3 spans 18 amino acids. CDR3 sequence: CASSYPTGLRSGANVLTF. The CDR3, as DNA: TGTGCCAGCAGTTATCCTACAGGTTTGAGGTCTGGGGCCAACGTCCTGACTTTC.

This clonotype was picked up one time. The chain links TRBV2 to TRBJ2-7; D may be TRBD1 (6 bases). Per the germline V gene, CDR1 is SNHLY and CDR2 is FYNNEI. The CDR3 runs 14 residues. The V end was cut by 6 bases, the J end by 0 bases, with 12 bases between. The CDR3 DNA is TGTGCCAGCAGGGAACAGGGTTCCTCCTACGAGCAGTACTTC. It is translated as CASREQGSSYEQYF.

This clonotype was seen a few times. V gene TRBV28 combines with J gene TRBJ2-7, with 11 bases aligning to TRBD1. The CDR3 consists of 19 residues. Germline CDR1 and CDR2: MDHEN and SYDVKM. Trimming took 4 bases from V and 7 from J; bases not matched to a gene: 21. CDR3 nucleotides: TGTGCCAGCAGTTCACCCGGACAGGGGGCTAGCGCGACGTTTCTAGAGCAGTACTTC. It encodes CASSSPGQGASATFLEQYF. Full variable domain (rest looked up from reference TRBV28 and TRBJ2-7): DVKVTQSSRYLVKRTGEKVFLECVQDMDHENMFWYRQDPGLGLRLIYFSYDVKMKEKGDIPEGYSVSREKKERFSLILESASTNQTSMYLCASSSPGQGASATFLEQYFGPGTRLTVT.

This clonotype was seen at least ten times. CDR3 sequence reads: CSARDSVGETGYTF. The DNA for the CDR3 is TGCAGTGCTAGAGATAGTGTCGGGGAAACTGGCTACACCTTC. The chain joins TRBV20-1 to TRBJ1-2; the D is unclear. Looked up from germline, CDR1 is DFQATT and CDR2 is SNEGSKA (reference sequence). V shed 0 bases and J shed 7 bases, with 15 bases lying between them. There are 14 residues in the CDR3.

In DNA form, the CDR3 reads TGTGCCAGCAGTTTAGGAGGATCCGGGACAGGGGCCGAGCAGTACTTC. It codes for CASSLGGSGTGAEQYF. The rearrangement uses TRBV28 and TRBJ2-7; 10 bases fit TRBD1. The CDR3 is made up of 16 amino acids. The V and J ends lost 2 bases and 6 bases, in that order; junction bases with no gene match: 10. The germline CDR1 and CDR2 sequences are MDHEN and SYDVKM.

The genes are TRBV20-1 and TRBJ2-1; 14 bases line up with TRBD2. Germline V lookup: CDR1 DFQATT, CDR2 SNEGSKA (reference sequence). This CDR3 comprises 16 residues. Germline trimming cut 6 bases from V and 6 bases from J; bases unmatched to any gene: 10. CDR3 coding DNA: TGCAGTGCCCGTGGGACTAGCGGGAGCGGGCGCAATGAGCAGTTCTTC. Its translation: CSARGTSGSGRNEQFF.

The chain combines TRBV14 with TRBJ2-5; 12 bases fit TRBD2. Judging by the DNA end, TRBJ2-1 fits better; the J call may be wrong. Germline CDR1 reads SGHDN; CDR2 reads FVKESK. The CDR3 runs to 17 residues. The CDR3 loop reads CASSQLPGLAGSAEQFF. CDR3 DNA sequence: TGTGCCAGCAGCCAATTACCAGGACTAGCGGGATCAGCTGAGCAGTTCTTC.

This clonotype has just a few counts. The chain recombines TRBV7-2 with TRBJ1-1; 7 bases are a match to TRBD1. V shed 0 bases, J shed 8 bases, and the junction held 3 bases outside the gene matches. The CDR3 is 13 amino acids. The germline V gene encodes CDR1 SGHTA and CDR2 FQGNSA. CDR3 sequence (DNA): TGTGCCAGCAGCTTAGCACCGGACAGGGAAGCTTTCTTT. Its protein is CASSLAPDREAFF. Full variable domain (rest looked up from reference TRBV7-2 and TRBJ1-1): GAGVSQSPSNKVTEKGKDVELRCDPISGHTALYWYRQSLGQGLEFLIYFQGNSAPDKSGLPSDRFSAERTGGSVSTLTIQRTQQEDSAVYLCASSLAPDREAFFGQGTRLTVV.

In this sample, this clonotype turned up a few times. CDR3 protein: CSVEQTLIYGYTF. CDR3 sequence (DNA): TGCAGCGTTGAACAGACCCTCATCTATGGCTACACCTTC. The genes are TRBV29-1 and TRBJ1-2; D gene ambiguous. Germline V gene lookup returns CDR1 SQVTM and CDR2 ANQGSEA. V lost 2 bases and J lost 4, with 11 bases in between. The CDR3 covers 13 residues.

V is TRBV29-1 and J is TRBJ2-2; 12 nucleotides align to TRBD2. CDR1 and CDR2 (germline): SQVTM, ANQGSEA. After removal of 5 bases from V and 6 bases from J, the junction contained 1 base not matched to a gene. This CDR3 has 13 residues. The CDR3: CSVLAGGSGELFF. The CDR3 DNA sequence: TGCAGCGTTCTAGCGGGAGGGTCCGGGGAGCTGTTTTTT.

The chain employs TRBV19 and TRBJ1-1; D is unresolved. With 5 bases removed from V and 0 bases from J, the gap between germline ends came to 16 bases. Per the germline V gene, CDR1 is LNHDA and CDR2 is SQIVND (reference sequence). The CDR3 runs to 16 residues. This CDR3 reads CASSSYVGSMNTEAFF. The CDR3 DNA is TGTGCCAGTAGTTCTTACGTCGGGAGCATGAACACTGAAGCTTTCTTT.

This clonotype was picked up a small number of times. The chain joins TRBV5-1 to TRBJ2-5; D tentatively reads TRBD1 or TRBD2 (6 bases each). V was pared by 1 base and J by 5 bases, with 18 bases between. CDR3 length equals 16 residues. Germline V CDR1 and CDR2: SGHRS, YFSETQ. The CDR3 region is CASSLLPKGGLETQYF. CDR3 DNA sequence: TGCGCCAGCAGCTTGTTGCCAAAGGGGGGATTGGAGACCCAGTACTTC.

The chain employs TRBV18 and TRBJ2-5; 7 positions match TRBD1. V was pared by 3 bases and J by 2 bases, with 9 bases of the junction left unmatched. Germline V gene lookup returns CDR1 KGHSH and CDR2 LQKENI. This CDR3 spans 16 amino acids. For the CDR3, the DNA is TGTGCCAGCTCACCTTTGACAGGGATGGGTCAAGAGACCCAGTACTTC. It encodes CASSPLTGMGQETQYF.

V gene TRBV7-2 combines with J gene TRBJ1-2; 7 bases map to TRBD1. The trim removed 0 bases at V and 2 bases at J, leaving 6 bases unmatched. Germline V lookup: CDR1 SGHTA, CDR2 FQGNSA. The CDR3 loop spans 16 amino acids. CDR3 in amino acids: CASSLAAGTENYGYTF. The CDR3 DNA reads TGTGCCAGCAGCTTAGCGGCTGGGACAGAGAACTATGGCTACACCTTC.

Ten or more counts support this clonotype. The chain has TRBV28 and TRBJ2-5; D uncertain. The J call may be wrong; the DNA end is better matched by TRBJ2-1. Germline CDR1 reads MDHEN; CDR2 reads SYDVKM. The CDR3 is 12 amino acids. The DNA of the CDR3 is TGTGCCAGCAGTCTATCTAGAGAGGAGCAGTTCTTC. Its protein is CASSLSREEQFF.

This chain links TRBV7-8 with TRBJ2-7; D is perhaps TRBD1 or TRBD2 (5 bases each). Germline V gene lookup returns CDR1 SGHVS and CDR2 FQNEAQ. This CDR3 has 15 amino acids. With 5 bases removed from V and 0 bases from J, the gap between germline ends came to 14 bases. This CDR3 reads CASSLMRGPSYEQYF. CDR3 DNA: TGTGCCAGCAGCCTAATGAGGGGTCCCTCCTACGAGCAGTACTTC.

This chain connects TRBV11-2 to TRBJ2-1; 9 bases are a match to TRBD1. CDR1 and CDR2 from the germline V gene are SGHAT and FQNNGV. Trimming took 4 bases from V and 4 from J; bases not matched to a gene: 8. This CDR3 spans 16 amino acids. The DNA for the CDR3 is TGTGCCAGCAGCTCCAGACAGGGGGTATTTTACAATGAGCAGTTCTTC. Amino acid sequence: CASSSRQGVFYNEQFF.

V gene TRBV6-5 combines with J gene TRBJ1-1, with TRBD1 matching over 7 bases. The CDR3 has 15 residues. The junction had 7 bases not matched to a gene; V was cut back by 2 bases and J by 4 bases. Germline lookup yields CDR1 MNHEY and CDR2 SVGAGI. The chain's CDR3 is CASSYRKQGSTEAFF. The CDR3 DNA reads as TGTGCCAGCAGTTACCGTAAACAGGGGAGCACTGAAGCTTTCTTT.

This clonotype was detected a few times. This rearrangement joins TRBV15 to TRBJ2-1; 8 bases agree with TRBD2. The germline V gene has CDR1 LNHNV and CDR2 YYDKDF (reference sequence). This CDR3 has 15 amino acids. V trimming: 1 base; J trimming: 9 bases; junction bases outside the gene matches: 8. CDR3 amino acids: CATSRVGRAGGEQFF. The CDR3 nucleotides are TGTGCCACCAGCAGAGTCGGGAGGGCCGGCGGTGAGCAGTTCTTC.

The chain combines TRBV28 with TRBJ2-7; possibly TRBD2 for D (6 bases). The germline gives CDR1 MDHEN, CDR2 SYDVKM. This CDR3 spans 14 amino acids. V was pared by 6 bases and J by 3 bases, with 15 bases between. The CDR3 spells CASSSGGSGYEQYF. The DNA of the CDR3 is TGTGCCAGCAGCTCCGGGGGATCGGGCTACGAGCAGTACTTC.

This sequence joins TRBV11-2 and TRBJ1-6; TRBD1 matches 7 bases. V lost 5 bases, J lost 8 bases, and 0 bases stayed unmatched. CDR3 length: 12 amino acids. CDR1 and CDR2 (germline): SGHAT, FQNNGV. The CDR3 region has the DNA TGTGCCAGCAGCCAGGGGGATTCACCCCTCCACTTT. It codes for CASSQGDSPLHF.

The rearrangement joins TRBV7-3 to TRBJ2-7, with 8 nucleotides matching TRBD2. The J call may be faulty, since TRBJ2-1 better matches the DNA end. Per germline, CDR1 SGHTA and CDR2 FQGTGA. The CDR3 has 16 residues. The CDR3 loop reads CASSLTTSGSNPAQFF. The CDR3 DNA reads as TGTGCCAGCAGCTTAACGACCAGCGGGAGCAACCCGGCGCAGTTCTTC.

V gene TRBV5-6 combines with J gene TRBJ2-3; 9 bases agree with TRBD2. The CDR3 contains 17 residues. Per the germline V gene, CDR1 is SGHDT and CDR2 is YYEEEE. The ends lost 4 bases at V and 0 bases at J; junction bases unmatched: 9. The DNA for the CDR3 is TGTGCCAGCAGCACAAGGACTAGCGCGAGCAGCACAGATACGCAGTATTTT. Its translation is CASSTRTSASSTDTQYF.